This T cell receptor beta chain was recorded in a study of shared clonotypes between healthy human individuals. Study information: Three plates each covered CD4 naive and memory; CD8 naive two, CD8 memory one.

Only one count was recorded for this clone. What it binds is unknown. Here immunoSEQ multiplex PCR was the method, and the copy in TCRdb shows in-frame clones only, minus some. The sample holds around 2,000,000 clones; 85% to 95% are singletons and the top ten take under 2%. Study findings and constraints: Across a handful of donors, naive CD4 shared roughly 5.1%, naive CD8 around 3.5%, memory CD4 more than 2%, memory CD8 0.4%. Memory subsets had estimated richness that was generally smaller than that of naive subsets.

CD45RO-negative cells were positively selected for CCR7, leaving out terminally differentiated effector memory CD45RA+ cells. The TCR sequence derives from a man aged 18 to 29 in good health. Some clones in this sample may be carry-over from other donors' samples. The sequenced sample consisted of naive CD8+ T cells from PBMCs.

CDR3 bases: TGTGCCAGCAGTTTATGGGGGACTAGCGGGAGTACAGATACGCAGTATTTT. This translates into CASSLWGTSGSTDTQYF. The V gene is TRBV27, the J gene TRBJ2-3; 14 nucleotides line up with TRBD2. The CDR3 runs 17 residues. CDR1 MNHEY and CDR2 SMNVEV come from the germline V gene (reference sequence). After removal of 1 base from V and 3 bases from J, the junction contained 3 bases not matched to a gene.